Following are 21 T cell receptor beta chains from one sample sequenced in a study of T cells in Graves' hyperthyroidism and ophthalmopathy. Amplification yielded TCR beta CDR3 regions, with RNA transcripts as the source. The HTBI primer set served for first-round RT-PCR of the TCR CDR3. TCRdb processed the multiplex PCR reads anew with MiXCR; each CDR3 protein has one entry. The sample lists under 800,000 distinct CDR3 sequences; around 15% were seen once. Sequencing used blood. These receptors came from a woman aged 18-29 years with Graves' hyperthyroidism.

V gene TRBV20-1 combines with J gene TRBJ1-5; tentatively, D is TRBD1 (5 bases). The CDR3 loop spans 16 amino acids. Germline CDR1 reads DFQATT; CDR2 reads SNEGSKA (reference sequence). V was cut by 2 bases and J by 4 bases, with 18 bases left in between. This CDR3 reads CSARIGVLGQNQPQHF. CDR3 bases: TGCAGTGCTAGAATCGGGGTGCTGGGGCAGAATCAGCCCCAGCATTTT.

The table lists this clonotype with a few counts. The CDR3 spells CATSRDLSPQSQHF. DNA of the CDR3: TGTGCCACCAGCAGAGATCTGTCCCCCCAGTCCCAGCATTTT. V is TRBV15 and J is TRBJ1-5; D not certain. CDR1 is LNHNV and CDR2 is YYDKDF in the germline V gene (reference sequence). Between the trimmed V and J ends, which lost 0 bases and 11 bases, there was a span of 14 bases. CDR3 length: 14 residues.

This clonotype was detected a few times. This chain links TRBV7-9 with TRBJ2-7; D gene ambiguous. The V end lost 4 bases, the J end lost 2 bases, and 12 bases lay between the germline ends. This CDR3 contains 14 residues. The germline V gene has CDR1 SEHNR and CDR2 FQNEAQ (reference sequence). For the CDR3, the DNA is TGTGCCAGCAGCTCAAACCTGCTTACCTACGAGCAGTACTTC. This sequence encodes CASSSNLLTYEQYF.

The chain employs TRBV27 and TRBJ2-1; 7 bases match TRBD1. CDR3 length equals 12 residues. Germline loops: CDR1 MNHEY, CDR2 SMNVEV (reference sequence). Trimming at V came to 6 bases and at J to 12 bases, leaving 8 bases not matched to a gene. The CDR3 bases are TGTGCCAGCAGCCGAGACAGGGTTGGGCAGTTCTTC. It specifies CASSRDRVGQFF.

The genes are TRBV11-3 and TRBJ2-1; 11 bases agree with TRBD2. The CDR3 has 20 residues. CDR1 is SGHNT and CDR2 is YENEEA in the germline V gene. J was trimmed by 1 base and V by 4 bases; bases with no gene match: 15. The CDR3 DNA reads as TGTGCCAGCAGCTCGCGACAACTAGCGGGAGATTCCGGTTCCTACAATGAGCAGTTCTTC. Translating gives CASSSRQLAGDSGSYNEQFF.

V and J are TRBV7-3 and TRBJ2-1; D is perhaps TRBD1 (6 bases). The CDR3 is 16 residues long. Germline loops: CDR1 SGHTA, CDR2 FQGTGA. V lost 4 bases and J 0 bases, leaving 13 bases between the germline ends. CDR3 sequence reads: CASSSNRVSSYNEQFF. The CDR3 region has the DNA TGTGCCAGCAGCTCTAACAGGGTGAGCTCCTACAATGAGCAGTTCTTC.

Many counts were recorded for this clonotype. In nucleotides, the CDR3 is TGCGCCAGCAGGCCCCTGGGGCGGGCTCAAGAGCAGTACTTC. This codes for CASRPLGRAQEQYF. The chain uses TRBV5-1 and TRBJ2-7; either TRBD1 or TRBD2 may fit D (5 bases each). This CDR3 contains 14 residues. Germline CDR1 and CDR2: SGHRS and YFSETQ. With 5 bases removed from V and 7 bases from J, the gap between germline ends came to 19 bases.

A few counts support this clonotype. The V gene is TRBV18, the J gene TRBJ2-2, with 7 bases lining up with TRBD1. The CDR3 spans 16 residues. Germline CDR1 reads KGHSH; CDR2 reads LQKENI. The V and J ends lost 1 base and 4 bases, in that order; junction bases with no gene match: 6. The CDR3: CASSPRGQVVTGELFF. The CDR3 DNA is TGTGCCAGCTCACCACGCGGACAGGTGGTCACCGGGGAGCTGTTTTTT.

Many counts were recorded for this clonotype. CDR3 nucleotides: TGTGCCAGCAGTTTAGGCCAGGGGTACTCCTACGAGCAGTACTTC. Its translation is CASSLGQGYSYEQYF. The chain joins TRBV28 to TRBJ2-7; perhaps TRBD1 as D (6 bases). This CDR3 is built from 15 residues. Germline-derived CDR1 and CDR2 are MDHEN and SYDVKM. The ends were cut back, 2 bases at V and 0 bases at J, with 11 bases in the middle. Using reference TRBV28 and TRBJ2-7 for the parts outside the CDR3, the full variable domain is DVKVTQSSRYLVKRTGEKVFLECVQDMDHENMFWYRQDPGLGLRLIYFSYDVKMKEKGDIPEGYSVSREKKERFSLILESASTNQTSMYLCASSLGQGYSYEQYFGPGTRLTVT.

V gene TRBV6-5 combines with J gene TRBJ2-7; 11 nucleotides line up with TRBD2. The CDR3 length is 15 residues. The germline gives CDR1 MNHEY, CDR2 SVGAGI. J gave up 4 bases and V 0 bases, and 2 bases lay outside the gene matches. CDR3 nucleotide sequence: TGTGCCAGCAGTTACTCGACTAGCGGGATTTACGAGCAGTACTTC. As protein: CASSYSTSGIYEQYF.

The chain links TRBV5-1 to TRBJ2-5; D not resolved. V was trimmed by 0 bases and J by 1 base, leaving 13 bases between them. The germline CDR1 and CDR2 sequences are SGHRS and YFSETQ. The CDR3 covers 16 residues. The chain's CDR3 is CASSLEPTNPQETQYF. The CDR3 DNA reads as TGCGCCAGCAGCTTGGAGCCGACCAACCCCCAAGAGACCCAGTACTTC.

The genes are TRBV28 and TRBJ2-5, with D perhaps matching TRBD1 or TRBD2 (6 bases each). This CDR3 spans 18 amino acids. V gave up 3 bases and J gave up 5 bases, with 25 bases separating them. Germline V CDR1 and CDR2: MDHEN, SYDVKM. CDR3 in DNA: TGTGCCAGCAGTTTCCTAATTGGGGATGGGGGGCCGCGGGAGACCCAGTACTTC. It yields the protein CASSFLIGDGGPRETQYF. Based on the CDR3 plus reference TRBV28 and TRBJ2-5, the full variable domain is DVKVTQSSRYLVKRTGEKVFLECVQDMDHENMFWYRQDPGLGLRLIYFSYDVKMKEKGDIPEGYSVSREKKERFSLILESASTNQTSMYLCASSFLIGDGGPRETQYFGPGTRLLVL.

This chain uses TRBV24-1 with TRBJ2-7, with D possibly matching TRBD1 (5 bases). The V and J ends lost 5 bases and 6 bases respectively, with 19 bases between them. Per germline, CDR1 KGHDR and CDR2 SFDVKD. The CDR3 consists of 15 residues. CDR3 sequence (DNA): TGTGCCACCAGTGCGGATTGGCAGGGATGCAGCGAGCAGTACTTC. Translated, it gives CATSADWQGCSEQYF.

This clonotype has ten or more counts. The chain joins TRBV7-9 to TRBJ2-5; weak D call: TRBD1 (6 bases). This CDR3 contains 15 residues. Trimming stripped 3 bases from V and 0 bases from J, with 11 bases between. Germline CDR1 reads SEHNR; CDR2 reads FQNEAQ (reference sequence). CDR3: CASSFTYRDQETQYF. As DNA, the CDR3 is TGTGCCAGCAGCTTCACATACAGGGACCAAGAGACCCAGTACTTC.

The chain joins TRBV7-9 to TRBJ2-5, with D perhaps TRBD2 (6 bases). The CDR3 contains 15 residues. Germline V CDR1 and CDR2: SEHNR, FQNEAQ (reference sequence). The ends were cut back, 3 bases at V and 2 bases at J, with 13 bases in the middle. As DNA, the CDR3 is TGTGCCAGCAGCTTTTCCGGGGGTGGGCAAGAGACCCAGTACTTC. It is translated as CASSFSGGGQETQYF.

This clonotype came up many times. The CDR3 region has the DNA TGTGCCAGCAGTTTGGGACCAAATTCACCCCTCCACTTT. This sequence encodes CASSLGPNSPLHF. V and J are TRBV27 and TRBJ1-6; D possibly corresponds to TRBD1 (5 bases). Trimming removed 3 bases at V and 7 bases at J, with 7 bases between. The CDR3 length is 13 residues. Germline V CDR1 and CDR2: MNHEY, SMNVEV (reference sequence).

This clonotype was counted many times. The genes are TRBV6-5 and TRBJ2-5; D might be TRBD2 (5 bases). Germline CDR1 reads MNHEY; CDR2 reads SVGAGI. Between the trimmed V and J ends, which lost 0 bases and 5 bases, there was a span of 7 bases. The CDR3 covers 13 residues. DNA for the CDR3: TGTGCCAGCAGTTACTCAAGGAGGGAGACCCAGTACTTC. Its translation: CASSYSRRETQYF.

The genes are TRBV6-2 or TRBV6-3 and TRBJ2-1; 12 nucleotides agree with TRBD2. Near its end, the DNA agrees better with TRBJ2-7, so the J call may be wrong. From germline, CDR1 is MNHEY and CDR2 SVGEGT. CDR3 length: 16 amino acids. Here the CDR3 DNA reads TGTGCCAGCAGTTACTCGACTAGCGGGAGATACAATGAGCAGTACTTC. It codes for CASSYSTSGRYNEQYF.

This clonotype was seen more than once but under ten times. The rearrangement uses TRBV11-2 and TRBJ2-7; the D gene is possibly TRBD2 (5 bases). Germline loops: CDR1 SGHAT, CDR2 FQNNGV. The CDR3 has 13 residues. Trimming removed 8 bases from V and 1 base from J, with 12 bases in between. In nucleotides, the CDR3 is TGTGCCAGCGGGCTACGGGGATCCTACGAGCAGTACTTC. Translation gives CASGLRGSYEQYF.

This clonotype was seen repeatedly, ten times or more. This sequence joins TRBV30 and TRBJ2-1, with 14 positions matching TRBD2. The CDR3 runs 16 residues. CDR1 and CDR2 from the germline V gene are GTSNPN and SVGIG (reference sequence). J gave up 5 bases and V 2 bases, and 5 bases lay outside the gene matches. Here the CDR3 DNA reads TGTGCCTGGAGTTCCCGGGGACTAGCGGGAGACAATGAGCAGTTCTTC. Its protein product is CAWSSRGLAGDNEQFF.

The sample holds many counts of this clonotype. V is TRBV27 and J is TRBJ1-1, with D uncertain. Germline V lookup: CDR1 MNHEY, CDR2 SMNVEV (reference sequence). The CDR3 is 16 residues long. V was shortened by 5 bases and J by 2 bases, with 18 bases between the two germline ends. CDR3 sequence (DNA): TGTGCCAGCAGTCCTTTTAAGCTGATTCCTAACACTGAAGCTTTCTTT. Protein sequence: CASSPFKLIPNTEAFF.